This T cell receptor (beta chain) derives from a study of graft-versus-host responses after intestinal transplantation. Sequencing used immunoSEQ multiplex PCR; TCRdb keeps in-frame clones, though not all of them. The sample includes approximately 14,000 clones, just under 70% of them seen just once. To release intraepithelial and lamina propria lymphocytes, the graft tissue was processed. V shed 2 bases and J 5 bases; nucleotides not matched to a gene: 7. The CDR3 has 15 residues. Germline V gene data show CDR1 as SGHVS and CDR2 as FNYEAQ. The sequence was collected from a human patient who received an intestinal transplant, so some T cells may come from the graft donor. The chain uses TRBV7-6 and TRBJ1-1, with 8 bases lining up with TRBD1. This material consisted of ileum tissue, taken around 700 days after intestinal transplantation. Here the CDR3 reads CASSLTRGPGTEAFF. The CDR3 DNA sequence: TGTGCCAGCAGCTTAACCAGGGGGCCGGGAACTGAAGCTTTCTTT.